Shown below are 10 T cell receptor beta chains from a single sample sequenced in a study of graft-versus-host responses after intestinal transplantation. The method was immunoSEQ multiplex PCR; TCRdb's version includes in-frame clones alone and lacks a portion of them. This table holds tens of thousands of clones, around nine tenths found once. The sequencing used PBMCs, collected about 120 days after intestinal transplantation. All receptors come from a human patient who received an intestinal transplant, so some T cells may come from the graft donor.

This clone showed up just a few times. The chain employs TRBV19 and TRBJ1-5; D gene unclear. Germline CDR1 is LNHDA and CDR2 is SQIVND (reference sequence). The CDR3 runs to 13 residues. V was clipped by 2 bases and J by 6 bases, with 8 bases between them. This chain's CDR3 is CASSISGGQPQHF. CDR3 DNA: TGTGCCAGTAGTATAAGTGGCGGTCAGCCCCAGCATTTT.

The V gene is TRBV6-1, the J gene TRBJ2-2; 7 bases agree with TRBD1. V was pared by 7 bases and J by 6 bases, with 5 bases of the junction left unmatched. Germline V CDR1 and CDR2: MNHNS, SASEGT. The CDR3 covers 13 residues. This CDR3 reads CASTTRGSGELFF. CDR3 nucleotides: TGTGCCAGCACTACCAGGGGGTCCGGGGAGCTGTTTTTT.

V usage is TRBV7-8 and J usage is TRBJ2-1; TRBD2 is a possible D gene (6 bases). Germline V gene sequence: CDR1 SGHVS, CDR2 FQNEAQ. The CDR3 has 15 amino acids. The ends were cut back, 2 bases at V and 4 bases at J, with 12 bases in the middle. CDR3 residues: CASSLPGTSYNEQFF. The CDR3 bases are TGTGCCAGCAGCTTACCGGGGACTTCTTACAATGAGCAGTTCTTC.

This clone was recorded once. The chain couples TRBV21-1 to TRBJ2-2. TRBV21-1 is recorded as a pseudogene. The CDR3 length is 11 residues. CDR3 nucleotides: TGTGCCAGCACCACCCTCGGGGAGCTGTTTTTT. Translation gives CASTTLGELFF.

CDR3 bases: TGTGCCAGTAGTCCAAGACAGGGGCTACACACAGATACGCAGTATTTT. Amino acids: CASSPRQGLHTDTQYF. This chain uses TRBV19 with TRBJ2-3, with TRBD1 matching 8 bases. Trimming cost V 5 bases and J 2 bases; bases outside gene matches: 9. This CDR3 has 16 amino acids. Germline assignment: CDR1 LNHDA and CDR2 SQIVND (reference sequence).

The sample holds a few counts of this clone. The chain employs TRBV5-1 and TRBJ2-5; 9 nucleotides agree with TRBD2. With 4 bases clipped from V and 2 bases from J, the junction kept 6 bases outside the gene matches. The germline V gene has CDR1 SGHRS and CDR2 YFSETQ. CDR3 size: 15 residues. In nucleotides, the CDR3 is TGCGCCAGCAGCCCCGGGACTAGCTTACAAGAGACCCAGTACTTC. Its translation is CASSPGTSLQETQYF. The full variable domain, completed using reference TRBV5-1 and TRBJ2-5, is KAGVTQTPRYLIKTRGQQVTLSCSPISGHRSVSWYQQTPGQGLQFLFEYFSETQRNKGNFPGRFSGRQFSNSRSEMNVSTLELGDSALYLCASSPGTSLQETQYFGPGTRLLVL.

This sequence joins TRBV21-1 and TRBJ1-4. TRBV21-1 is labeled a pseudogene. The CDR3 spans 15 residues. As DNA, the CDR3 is TGTGCCAGCAGCAAACGTCGGAACAATAATGAAAAACTGTTTTTT. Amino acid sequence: CASSKRRNNNEKLFF.

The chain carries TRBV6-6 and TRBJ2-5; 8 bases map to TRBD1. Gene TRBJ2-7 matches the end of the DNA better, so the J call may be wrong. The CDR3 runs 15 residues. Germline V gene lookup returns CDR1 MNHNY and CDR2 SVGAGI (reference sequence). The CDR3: CASSNPGQGGHEQYF. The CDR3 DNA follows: TGTGCCAGCAGTAACCCAGGACAGGGTGGCCACGAGCAGTACTTC.

The CDR3: CASSSTTEPTIYSYEQYF. In nucleotides, the CDR3 is TGTGCCAGTAGTTCAACGACAGAGCCTACCATTTACTCCTACGAGCAGTACTTC. The chain combines TRBV19 with TRBJ2-7, with TRBD1 as a possible D gene (5 bases). Germline V CDR1 and CDR2: LNHDA, SQIVND (reference sequence). CDR3 length equals 18 residues. Trimming removed 5 bases from V and 0 bases from J, with 23 bases in between.

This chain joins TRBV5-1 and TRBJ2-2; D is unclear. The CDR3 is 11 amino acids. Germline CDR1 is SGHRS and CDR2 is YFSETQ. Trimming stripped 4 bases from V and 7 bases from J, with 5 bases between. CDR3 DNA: TGCGCCAGCAGCCTCCGCGGGGAGCTGTTTTTT. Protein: CASSLRGELFF. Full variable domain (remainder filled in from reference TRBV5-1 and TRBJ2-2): KAGVTQTPRYLIKTRGQQVTLSCSPISGHRSVSWYQQTPGQGLQFLFEYFSETQRNKGNFPGRFSGRQFSNSRSEMNVSTLELGDSALYLCASSLRGELFFGEGSRLTVL.